This TCR beta chain comes out of a study of technical replicates of blood from a few donors. Looked up from germline, CDR1 is SNHLY and CDR2 is FYNNEI. The CDR3 covers 15 residues. The V gene end was trimmed by 8 bases and the J gene end by 1 base; junction bases not matched to a gene: 8. Generated by immunoSEQ multiplex PCR, the TCRdb table keeps only in-frame clones and is missing some. This sample carries approximately 87,000 clones, roughly 94% of them seen once, and the ten largest clones take 0.26%. This sequence was found in a human donor in good health. What was sequenced was T cells isolated from PBMCs. The V call is TRBV2, the J call TRBJ1-1; TRBD1 matches 9 bases. This CDR3 reads CASATGGLGNTEAFF. The CDR3 DNA is TGTGCCAGCGCAACAGGGGGCTTAGGGAACACTGAAGCTTTCTTT.